The 18 T cell receptor beta chains listed next were all sequenced from one sample in a study of TIL therapy for anti-PD-1-resistant metastatic lung cancer. Time point: pre-treatment sample, taken before nivolumab and TIL therapy. The libraries were made with immunoSEQ v3. Assay: immunoSEQ multiplex PCR; the TCRdb copy retains only in-frame clones and omits some. The table has more than 45,000 clones, roughly 87% seen once. Source: blood, taken at baseline. The receptors were sampled from a person aged 25-80 years with non-small cell lung cancer.

The V and J genes are TRBV5-1 and TRBJ2-7; the D is unclear. The CDR3 covers 11 residues. V shed 0 bases and J shed 2 bases, with 0 bases lying between them. Germline V gene lookup returns CDR1 SGHRS and CDR2 YFSETQ. CDR3 amino acids: CASSLAYEQYF. CDR3 DNA: TGCGCCAGCAGCTTGGCCTACGAGCAGTACTTC.

The chain links TRBV6-5 to TRBJ2-7, with D tentatively TRBD2 (5 bases). V shed 7 bases and J shed 3 bases, with 16 bases lying between them. The CDR3 consists of 14 residues. Looked up from germline, CDR1 is MNHEY and CDR2 is SVGAGI. CDR3 coding DNA: TGTGCCAGCATTACCGGACTGCCATTCTACGAGCAGTACTTC. Its translation: CASITGLPFYEQYF.

This chain joins TRBV27 and TRBJ2-7, with TRBD1 matching over 10 bases. CDR1 is MNHEY and CDR2 is SMNVEV in the germline V gene (reference sequence). Trimming at V came to 5 bases and at J to 0 bases, leaving 10 bases not matched to a gene. The CDR3 has 17 residues. The CDR3 DNA reads TGTGCCAGCAGTCAGGGACAGGGGCCCCTCTACTCCTACGAGCAGTACTTC. This codes for CASSQGQGPLYSYEQYF.

The chain joins TRBV6-6 to TRBJ1-5; 7 bases match TRBD1. In germline, CDR1 is MNHNY, CDR2 SVGAGI (reference sequence). This CDR3 comprises 16 residues. V gave up 5 bases and J gave up 1 base; unmatched junction bases: 8. The CDR3 DNA reads as TGTGCCAGCAGTCCTAGGGGGCTGTTGAGCAATCAGCCCCAGCATTTT. This encodes CASSPRGLLSNQPQHF.

V usage is TRBV12-3 or TRBV12-4 and J usage is TRBJ1-3; D is unresolved. The germline V and J ends were trimmed by 5 bases and 8 bases, with 7 bases remaining between them. CDR3 size: 11 residues. The CDR3 region is CASSERDTIYF. For the CDR3, the DNA is TGTGCCAGCAGTGAGAGGGACACCATATATTTT.

The chain combines TRBV4-1 with TRBJ2-3, with 7 nucleotides matching TRBD2. This CDR3 is 17 amino acids long. J lost 0 bases, V lost 0 bases, and 6 bases had no gene match. Germline assignment: CDR1 MGHRA and CDR2 YSYEKL. The CDR3 spells CASSQDLSSGSTDTQYF. Written as DNA, the CDR3 is TGCGCCAGCAGCCAAGATCTCTCTAGCGGTAGCACAGATACGCAGTATTTT.

The genes are TRBV5-1 and TRBJ1-2; TRBD1 is a possible D gene (5 bases). Germline CDR1 and CDR2: SGHRS and YFSETQ. Trimming removed 4 bases at V and 6 bases at J, with 19 bases between. The CDR3 consists of 15 residues. CDR3 sequence reads: CASSRGAPGQDGYTF. CDR3 nucleotide sequence: TGCGCCAGCAGCAGAGGGGCCCCGGGCCAGGATGGCTACACCTTC.

This clone was seen once. V gene TRBV5-1 combines with J gene TRBJ1-4, with unresolved D. This CDR3 spans 15 amino acids. V was pared by 0 bases and J by 5 bases, with 11 bases between. CDR1 and CDR2 (germline): SGHRS, YFSETQ. CDR3 sequence (DNA): TGCGCCAGCAGCTTGGTGCCCGGCACAAATGAAAAACTGTTTTTT. Translation gives CASSLVPGTNEKLFF.

This chain uses TRBV21-1 with TRBJ2-7. TRBV21-1 is tagged as a pseudogene. The length of the CDR3 is 11 residues. This CDR3 is CASSGNTEQYF. In nucleotides, the CDR3 is TGTGCCAGCAGCGGGAACACCGAGCAGTACTTC.

V and J are TRBV19 and TRBJ1-2; no definite D call. Germline CDR1 reads LNHDA; CDR2 reads SQIVND (reference sequence). Trimming cost V 1 base and J 7 bases, with 10 bases left between them. This CDR3 comprises 13 residues. CDR3 bases: TGTGCCAGTAGTATAGGCCCCGGGTTTGGCTACACCTTC. Protein: CASSIGPGFGYTF. The variable domain in full, with the rest retrieved from reference TRBV19 and TRBJ1-2, is DGGITQSPKYLFRKEGQNVTLSCEQNLNHDAMYWYRQDPGQGLRLIYYSQIVNDFQKGDIAEGYSVSREKKESFPLTVTSAQKNPTAFYLCASSIGPGFGYTFGSGTRLTVV.

V and J are TRBV7-9 and TRBJ2-3, with D possibly being TRBD2 (6 bases). The CDR3 is 16 amino acids. Between the trimmed V and J ends, which lost 1 base and 4 bases, there was a span of 15 bases. From germline, CDR1 is SEHNR and CDR2 FQNEAQ (reference sequence). This chain's CDR3 is CASSLEGGIPSDTQYF. The CDR3 DNA reads as TGTGCCAGCAGCTTAGAGGGCGGGATCCCATCAGATACGCAGTATTTT.

This sequence joins TRBV27 and TRBJ1-5, with D tentatively TRBD1 (6 bases). The ends were cut back, 3 bases at V and 3 bases at J, with 9 bases in the middle. The CDR3 consists of 14 residues. Per germline, CDR1 MNHEY and CDR2 SMNVEV (reference sequence). CDR3 loop: CASSFTGYNQPQHF. CDR3 sequence (DNA): TGTGCCAGCAGTTTCACAGGGTACAATCAGCCCCAGCATTTT.

The CDR3 here is CASSSLKRQGGQPQHF. DNA for the CDR3: TGTGCCAGCAGTTCCCTGAAACGACAGGGGGGGCAGCCCCAGCATTTT. The genes are TRBV27 and TRBJ1-5, with 9 bases matching TRBD1. The CDR3 is 16 residues long. V lost 4 bases and J lost 7; bases outside the gene matches: 11. CDR1 and CDR2 from the germline V gene are MNHEY and SMNVEV (reference sequence).

The chain links TRBV28 to TRBJ1-2; D possibly corresponds to TRBD1 (6 bases). This CDR3 region has 16 residues. The germline V and J ends were trimmed by 6 bases and 4 bases, with 21 bases remaining between them. Looked up from germline, CDR1 is MDHEN and CDR2 is SYDVKM. Here the CDR3 DNA reads TGTGCCAGCAGATCCTCGACGGGGGCTTTAGGCTATGGCTACACCTTC. Encoded protein: CASRSSTGALGYGYTF.

Regarding this clone: One end of the junction is discordant with germline, which a read error may explain. The V and J genes are TRBV29-1 and TRBJ1-3, with 7 nucleotides matching TRBD1. This CDR3 is 14 amino acids long. CDR1 SQVTM and CDR2 ANQGSEA come from the germline V gene. For the CDR3, the DNA is TGCAGCGTTCTGGGACAGAGCACTGGAGACACCATATATTTT. It translates to CSVLGQSTGDTIYF.

The chain couples TRBV30 to TRBJ2-2; 8 bases map to TRBD2. The CDR3 has 15 residues. Germline CDR1 reads GTSNPN; CDR2 reads SVGIG (reference sequence). J lost 5 bases, V lost 5 bases, and 10 bases had no gene match. The CDR3 here is CAWATGTSLTGELFF. In DNA, the CDR3 is TGTGCCTGGGCGACCGGGACTAGTTTAACCGGGGAGCTGTTTTTT.

The rearrangement joins TRBV9 to TRBJ1-3, with TRBD1 matching 7 bases. CDR1 is SGDLS and CDR2 is YYNGEE in the germline V gene. CDR3 length: 15 residues. Unmatched junction bases numbered 5, after V lost 3 bases and J lost 2 bases. The CDR3 region is CASSGTTGTGNTIYF. The CDR3 DNA is TGTGCCAGCAGCGGAACGACAGGGACTGGAAACACCATATATTTT.

The gene calls are TRBV10-3 and TRBJ2-1, with D perhaps TRBD1 (6 bases). Trimming removed 2 bases from V and 0 bases from J, with 17 bases in between. Per the germline V gene, CDR1 is ENHRY and CDR2 is SYGVKD. This CDR3 has 18 amino acids. In nucleotides, the CDR3 is TGTGCCATCAGTGAGGCCAATCCGGACAGAAGCTCCTACAATGAGCAGTTCTTC. This encodes CAISEANPDRSSYNEQFF.